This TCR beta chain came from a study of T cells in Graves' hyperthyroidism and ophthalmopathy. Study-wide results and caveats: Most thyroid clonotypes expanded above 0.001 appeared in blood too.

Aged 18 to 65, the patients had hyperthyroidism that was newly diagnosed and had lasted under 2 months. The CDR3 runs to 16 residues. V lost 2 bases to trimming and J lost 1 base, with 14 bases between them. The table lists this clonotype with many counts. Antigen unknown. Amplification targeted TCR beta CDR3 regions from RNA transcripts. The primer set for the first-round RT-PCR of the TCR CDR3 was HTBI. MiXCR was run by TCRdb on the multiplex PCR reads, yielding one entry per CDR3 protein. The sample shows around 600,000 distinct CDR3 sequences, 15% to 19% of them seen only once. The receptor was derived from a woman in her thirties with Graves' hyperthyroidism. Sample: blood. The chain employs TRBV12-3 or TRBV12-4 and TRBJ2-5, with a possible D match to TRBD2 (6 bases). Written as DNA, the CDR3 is TGTGCCAGCAGTTTAAGGGTCGGCGGGATCCAAGAGACCCAGTACTTC. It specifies CASSLRVGGIQETQYF.